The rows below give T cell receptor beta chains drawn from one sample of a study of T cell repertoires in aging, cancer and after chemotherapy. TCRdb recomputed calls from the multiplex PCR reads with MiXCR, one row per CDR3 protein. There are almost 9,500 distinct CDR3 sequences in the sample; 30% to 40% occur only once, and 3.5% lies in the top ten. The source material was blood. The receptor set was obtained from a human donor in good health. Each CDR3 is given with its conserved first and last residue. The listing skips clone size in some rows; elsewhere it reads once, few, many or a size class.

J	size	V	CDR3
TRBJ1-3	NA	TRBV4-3	CASSRFPTGGSGNTIYF
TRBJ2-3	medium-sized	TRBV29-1	CSVAQSLGTDTQYF
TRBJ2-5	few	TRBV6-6	CASSTRTSGGEETQYF
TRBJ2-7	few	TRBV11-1	CASSPRGGSAPGSYEQYF
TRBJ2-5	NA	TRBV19	CASSPGLGVGETQYF
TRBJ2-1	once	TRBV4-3	CASSQETGPSYNEQFF
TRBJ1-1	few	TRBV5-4	CASSFAGRGGTEAFF
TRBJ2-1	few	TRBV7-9	CASSPQGASYNEQFF
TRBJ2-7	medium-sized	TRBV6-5	CASSLNRGPYEQYF
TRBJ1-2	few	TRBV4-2	CASSPTGGRDGYTF
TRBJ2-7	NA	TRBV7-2	CATRLAGSYEQYF
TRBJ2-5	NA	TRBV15	CATSREEGKVTQYF
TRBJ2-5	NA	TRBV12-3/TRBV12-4	CASSSWDRQATQYF
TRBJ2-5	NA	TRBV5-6	CASSLKGLSETQYF
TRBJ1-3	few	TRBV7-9	CASTPPAGEGNTIYF
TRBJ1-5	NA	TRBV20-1	CSSVGQGVGQPQHF
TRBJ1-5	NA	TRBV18	CASSAGTGGQAQPQHF
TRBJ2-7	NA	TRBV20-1	CSASNGQTPDSYEQYF
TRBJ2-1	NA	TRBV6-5	CASSYGTQSSYNEQFF
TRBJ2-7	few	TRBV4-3	CASSQERVRSYEQYF
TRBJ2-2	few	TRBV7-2	CASSLDRTGELFF
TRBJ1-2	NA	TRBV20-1	CSATEGANYGYTF